Here is one T cell receptor (beta chain) with its context. TCRdb itself ran the RACE reads through MiXCR, one entry per CDR3 protein. This table holds 65,000 to 85,000 distinct CDR3 sequences, about 10% found once. The CDR3 sequence is 14 residues long. V shed 7 bases, J shed 0 bases, and the junction held 4 bases outside the gene matches. CDR1 SQVTM and CDR2 ANQGSEA come from the germline V gene. This record belongs to a study of human T cells and chemical hapten exposure. Across the whole study: Weekly scalp doses of diphenylcyclopropenone were given to patients during the roughly 24-week study.

Described time point: patch test 1, 2 weeks after DPC sensitization. Treatment in this sample: therapeutic diphenylcyclopropenone sensitization with weekly scalp DPC. The TCR comes from a woman aged 55-70 years with alopecia areata. Some clones in this sample may be carry-over from other donors' samples. J is TRBJ2-3 and V is TRBV29-1; 10 positions match TRBD2. Specimen: whole blood, collected in connection with sensitization to the hapten diphenylcyclopropenone (DPC). CDR3 amino acids: CSGQLAGSTDTQYF. CDR3 nucleotide sequence: TGCAGCGGACAACTAGCGGGGAGCACAGATACGCAGTATTTT.